This T cell receptor (beta chain) was profiled in a study of T cells in Graves' hyperthyroidism and ophthalmopathy (dated by TCRdb to the late 2010s). Study-level background: Peripheral blood samples were taken at the time of initial diagnosis, prior to any treatment. To identify distinguishing TCR V-J signatures, a discovery cohort of about 100 patients was used, comprising 43 with Graves' ophthalmopathy and around 57 with stable Graves' hyperthyroidism. Whether ophthalmopathy could be predicted prospectively was tested in an independent validation cohort made up of fewer than 20 hyperthyroidism patients plus 17 patients who later progressed to ophthalmopathy. The approximately 100 discovery patients were randomly divided into training and test sets at a 7:3 ratio. The study also compared thyroid tissue and blood T-cell repertoires from about six Graves' hyperthyroidism patients. After sampling, hyperthyroidism patients received methimazole starting at 30 mg daily, and ophthalmopathy patients received high-dose intravenous methylprednisolone. The paper reports TCR Vbeta CDR3 sequencing of some 140 peripheral blood samples: some 44 ophthalmopathy, approximately 74 hyperthyroidism and around 17 progressor patients. Summary of the overall study and its limitations: During validation, the model predicted progression to ophthalmopathy a median of roughly 7.1 months ahead of onset, with around 65% sensitivity and more than 72% specificity. Ophthalmopathy was separated from stable hyperthyroidism by a 13 V-J signature model, with over 85% sensitivity and roughly 81% specificity obtained in cross-validation and 80%/75% obtained in testing. Sample size was not statistically predetermined, and investigators were not blinded to group allocation. Most expanded thyroid clonotypes (frequency above 0.001) were also detected in blood, suggesting blood repertoires may reflect thyroid immune responses.

In this sample, this clonotype turned up many times. Its antigen target is currently unknown. Base qualities are missing; no much larger clone stands one base away. The CDR3 has 14 amino acids, counting the end cysteine and phenylalanine. The only DNA kept is the CDR3, 42 bases in frame from the first base. V trim: 5 bases; J trim: 10 bases; unmatched bases: 8. As encoded in the germline V gene, CDR1 is SQVTM while CDR2 is ANQGSEA. Amplification of TCR beta CDR3 regions was carried out from RNA transcripts. The TCR CDR3 was subjected to a first round of RT-PCR using the HTBI primer set and the Qiagen OneStep RT-PCR kit. The libraries were constructed in a second round of multiplex PCR and then size-selected and purified. Libraries were sequenced paired-end with 100 bp reads on an Illumina HiSeq2000. The source study handled its data this way. SOAPnuke was used to process the raw data, throwing out any read that contained adapters or uncalled bases, had a mean Phred below 15, or lacked an exact constant-primer or identifier match. COPE v1.2.5 was used to merge high-quality paired reads, and clonotypes were defined as unique nucleotide sequences. MiTCR v1.1 was used to align the clonotypes against IMGT TRBV, TRBD and TRBJ reference segments. Only V-J combinations with frequency above 0.0001, covering 99% to 99.2% of repertoires, were analysed. The TCS score was defined as F50 (clonal expansion) divided by E x V (chaos), with BLOSUM62-based TCRdist calculated between CDR3 peptides within each V-J. Welch's t-statistics and random forest reduced roughly 500 V-J features to roughly 13, which were used in a naive Bayes classifier (R e1071). TCRdb trimmed the raw reads at Q25, called clones with MiXCR and kept productive beta chains. Rows with one shared CDR3 protein collapse into an entry with the most common genes and DNA. It is TCRdb's table, rather than the study itself, that gives the V and J calls and clone size. The sample table records 300,000 to 400,000 distinct CDR3 sequences; approximately 17% of these occur just once. The ten most abundant clones make up 40% to 45% of the sample.

Ophthalmopathy patients had moderately to severely active disease, Clinical Activity Score of at least 3, NOSPECS grade of at least 4, and duration under 3 months. Exclusion was applied to patients with uncontrolled infections, other autoimmune diseases, pregnancy or lactation. Diagnoses relied on clinical symptoms, serum thyroxine and TRAb, thyroid ultrasound and orbital computed tomography. PBMCs were separated from 7.5 to 10 ml of fresh peripheral blood using Ficoll-Paque density gradient centrifugation. Total RNA was extracted using Trizol reagent, and RNA quality was assessed on an Agilent 2100 Bioanalyzer.

The receptor's source is a man aged 18 to 29 with Graves' ophthalmopathy. The rearrangement joined TRBV29-1 to TRBJ2-1, with TRBD2 matching 13 junction bases. The specimen was blood. The nucleotide sequence is given as TGCAGCGTTTCGGGTACTAGCGGGGGGGGGGAGCAGTTCTTC. Translated, it reads CSVSGTSGGGEQFF.